Listed here are 31 T cell receptor beta chains from one sample, sequenced in a study of T cells in Graves' hyperthyroidism and ophthalmopathy. Researchers amplified the TCR beta CDR3 regions from RNA transcripts. HTBI primers were used for first-round RT-PCR of the TCR CDR3. Each CDR3 protein is one row after TCRdb ran MiXCR on the multiplex PCR reads. The sample records almost 350,000 distinct CDR3 sequences, 15% to 20% being singletons. The sample comprised blood. These receptors came from a woman aged 40 to 50 with Graves' ophthalmopathy.

V is TRBV6-2 or TRBV6-3 and J is TRBJ1-2; a weak D match, TRBD1 (6 bases). Deletions cut 8 bases from V and 3 bases from J, with 16 bases between. The CDR3 contains 14 residues. Germline V gene lookup returns CDR1 MNHEY and CDR2 SVGEGT. This CDR3 is CASVMGGADYGYTF. Written as DNA, the CDR3 is TGTGCCAGCGTTATGGGGGGCGCGGACTATGGCTACACCTTC.

This clonotype occurred many times. This rearrangement joins TRBV5-1 to TRBJ2-7; TRBD2 aligns across 8 bases. Germline-derived CDR1 and CDR2 are SGHRS and YFSETQ. CDR3 length: 19 amino acids. V lost 0 bases, J lost 0 bases, and 14 bases stayed unmatched. The CDR3 bases are TGCGCCAGCAGCTTGGCGTCTAGCGGGCTGAAGCCTTTCTCCTACGAGCAGTACTTC. It is translated as CASSLASSGLKPFSYEQYF.

This clonotype has at least ten counts. This chain links TRBV6-1 with TRBJ2-7, with TRBD2 matching 9 bases. V dropped 4 bases and J dropped 4; count of bases not matched to a gene: 5. The CDR3 loop spans 14 amino acids. Germline V lookup: CDR1 MNHNS, CDR2 SASEGT. The CDR3 region has the DNA TGTGCCAGCAGTGGCACGACTAGCGGTTACGAGCAGTACTTC. This sequence encodes CASSGTTSGYEQYF.

The chain links TRBV2 to TRBJ2-2; no clear D. The CDR3 consists of 15 residues. Trimming cost V 4 bases and J 4 bases, with 13 bases left between them. Germline loops: CDR1 SNHLY, CDR2 FYNNEI. DNA for the CDR3: TGTGCCAGCAGTGCGGCAGCCCAAGGCACCGGGGAGCTGTTTTTT. Amino acids: CASSAAAQGTGELFF.

This clonotype was detected ten times or more. V is TRBV6-5 and J is TRBJ2-7, with D uncertain. Germline CDR1 and CDR2: MNHEY and SVGAGI. The CDR3 contains 15 residues. The V end lost 2 bases, the J end lost 0 bases, and 11 bases lay between the germline ends. The CDR3 DNA follows: TGTGCCAGCAGTTACGAGACACGAACCTCCTACGAGCAGTACTTC. Its protein product is CASSYETRTSYEQYF.

CDR3: CASRTQGYGTEAFF. The CDR3, as DNA: TGTGCCAGCAGAACACAGGGTTACGGAACTGAAGCTTTCTTT. This chain connects TRBV27 to TRBJ1-1; the D gene is possibly TRBD1 (6 bases). Germline assignment: CDR1 MNHEY and CDR2 SMNVEV (reference sequence). CDR3 size: 14 residues. The V end lost 6 bases, the J end lost 5 bases, and 16 bases lay between the germline ends.

This sequence joins TRBV6-2 or TRBV6-3 and TRBJ2-7, with a tentative D call TRBD2 (5 bases). Germline V lookup: CDR1 MNHEY, CDR2 SVGEGT. Trimming removed 7 bases from V and 5 bases from J, with 15 bases in between. The CDR3 extends over 13 amino acids. CDR3 in DNA: TGTGCCAGCACCTCGGGGAACCGCGACGAGCAGTACTTC. This codes for CASTSGNRDEQYF.

This clonotype was recorded at least ten times. A much bigger clone sits one base away, suggesting this may be a read error. The chain uses TRBV15 and TRBJ2-7; 9 bases map to TRBD1. There are 15 residues in the CDR3. Germline lookup yields CDR1 LNHNV and CDR2 YYDKDF (reference sequence). The CDR3, as DNA: TGTGCCACCGGCAGAGCCGGGACAGGGCAATACGAGCAGTACTTC. Residues: CATGRAGTGQYEQYF.

This clonotype came up many times. The V call is TRBV5-6, the J call TRBJ2-1; 9 bases match TRBD2. Trimming cost V 6 bases and J 4 bases; bases outside gene matches: 8. CDR3 length: 15 amino acids. Germline CDR1 and CDR2: SGHDT and YYEEEE. The CDR3 sequence is CASTFSGRRYNEQFF. Written as DNA, the CDR3 is TGTGCCAGCACATTTAGCGGGAGACGGTACAATGAGCAGTTCTTC.

This clonotype was recorded many times. The chain uses TRBV6-1 and TRBJ1-1, with 10 bases identical to TRBD1. CDR1 and CDR2 (germline): MNHNS, SASEGT. This CDR3 has 14 residues. After removal of 6 bases from V and 2 bases from J, the junction contained 3 bases not matched to a gene. CDR3 bases: TGTGCCAGCAGGCGGGACAGGGGAAACACTGAAGCTTTCTTT. It yields the protein CASRRDRGNTEAFF.

This clonotype was seen many times. The chain is built from TRBV7-2 and TRBJ2-7, with 11 bases lining up with TRBD2. V trimming: 4 bases; J trimming: 4 bases; junction bases outside the gene matches: 21. The CDR3 covers 20 residues. Germline loops: CDR1 SGHTA, CDR2 FQGNSA. The CDR3 spells CASSYPTGTGLTSGTYEQYF. CDR3 DNA sequence: TGTGCCAGCAGCTACCCAACCGGGACAGGTTTGACTAGCGGGACTTACGAGCAGTACTTC.

This clonotype was seen at least ten times. The rearrangement links TRBV5-1 to TRBJ1-5; tentatively, D is TRBD1 (5 bases). The CDR3 consists of 13 residues. Trimming stripped 4 bases from V and 8 bases from J, with 13 bases between. Germline assignment: CDR1 SGHRS and CDR2 YFSETQ. The CDR3 is CASSPGGVEPQHF. The DNA of the CDR3 is TGCGCCAGCAGCCCGGGGGGGGTTGAGCCCCAGCATTTT.

This clonotype came up many times. The chain combines TRBV5-1 with TRBJ1-1; D perhaps matches TRBD1 (6 bases). This CDR3 contains 15 residues. V lost 5 bases and J lost 5, with 19 bases in between. Germline V gene lookup returns CDR1 SGHRS and CDR2 YFSETQ. CDR3 in DNA: TGCGCCAGCAGGGCCGCACTACAGGGTTGGACTGAAGCTTTCTTT. Its translation: CASRAALQGWTEAFF.

The table lists this clonotype with a few counts. The rearrangement links TRBV28 to TRBJ1-3; 10 bases line up with TRBD1. The CDR3 is made up of 16 amino acids. With V trimmed by 5 bases and J by 2 bases, 6 bases remained unmatched. CDR1 and CDR2 (germline): MDHEN, SYDVKM. The CDR3 region is CASSPAGTGAGNTIYF. The CDR3 region has the DNA TGTGCCAGCAGTCCAGCCGGGACAGGGGCTGGAAACACCATATATTTT.

There are a few counts of this clonotype. The rearrangement links TRBV5-1 to TRBJ2-7; unclear D gene. Trimming stripped 0 bases from V and 3 bases from J, with 10 bases between. This CDR3 contains 14 residues. The germline V gene has CDR1 SGHRS and CDR2 YFSETQ. DNA of the CDR3: TGCGCCAGCAGCTTGGTTGGGGATTACTACGAGCAGTACTTC. It translates to CASSLVGDYYEQYF. The full variable domain, completed using reference TRBV5-1 and TRBJ2-7, is KAGVTQTPRYLIKTRGQQVTLSCSPISGHRSVSWYQQTPGQGLQFLFEYFSETQRNKGNFPGRFSGRQFSNSRSEMNVSTLELGDSALYLCASSLVGDYYEQYFGPGTRLTVT.

On this clonotype: A much larger clone is a single base away; this may be a read error. The V and J genes are TRBV19 and TRBJ2-5; 7 nucleotides align to TRBD1. Looked up from germline, CDR1 is LNHDA and CDR2 is SQIVND (reference sequence). The CDR3 runs to 13 residues. CDR3 sequence reads: CVSRDTGVETQYF. The CDR3 DNA reads as TGTGTCAGTAGGGATACAGGGGTGGAGACCCAGTACTTC.

This clonotype was recorded at least ten times. The chain joins TRBV2 to TRBJ1-5; TRBD1 matches at 10 bases. This CDR3 contains 14 residues. Trimming removed 3 bases from V and 4 bases from J; junction bases left unmatched: 0. CDR1 and CDR2 from the germline V gene are SNHLY and FYNNEI. The DNA for the CDR3 is TGTGCCAGCAGTGAGGGACAGGGGAATCAGCCCCAGCATTTT. This translates into CASSEGQGNQPQHF.

This clonotype was detected many times. CDR3 in amino acids: CSARRTANTEAFF. CDR3 DNA: TGCAGTGCTAGGAGGACGGCGAACACTGAAGCTTTCTTT. J is TRBJ1-1 and V is TRBV20-1; the D is unclear. Germline assignment: CDR1 DFQATT and CDR2 SNEGSKA (reference sequence). The CDR3 sequence is 13 residues long. V lost 3 bases, J lost 1 base, and 9 bases lay in between.

In its sample, this clonotype was seen many times. The V gene is TRBV3-1, the J gene TRBJ1-2; D uncertain. V gave up 5 bases and J gave up 4 bases, with 11 bases separating them. CDR1 is LGHDT, CDR2 YNNKEL, per germline (reference sequence). CDR3 size: 13 residues. The DNA of the CDR3 is TGTGCCAGCAGCGGCCCAGGTGGCTATGGCTACACCTTC. Protein product: CASSGPGGYGYTF.

There are many counts of this clonotype. The chain joins TRBV5-1 to TRBJ2-7; D remains ambiguous. The V and J ends lost 0 bases and 3 bases respectively, with 10 bases between them. The length of the CDR3 is 14 residues. Germline V gene lookup returns CDR1 SGHRS and CDR2 YFSETQ. CDR3 in amino acids: CASSLAVNIYEQYF. DNA for the CDR3: TGCGCCAGCAGCTTGGCTGTCAATATCTACGAGCAGTACTTC.

This clonotype has ten or more counts. The V gene is TRBV9, the J gene TRBJ2-2, with 7 positions matching TRBD2. The germline gives CDR1 SGDLS, CDR2 YYNGEE. The J segment lost 7 bases and the V segment lost 3 bases, leaving 3 bases of the junction unmatched. CDR3 size: 13 residues. CDR3 region: CASSGTRGGELFF. The CDR3 DNA follows: TGTGCCAGCAGCGGGACTAGAGGCGGGGAGCTGTTTTTT.

This clonotype was recorded at least ten times. The gene calls are TRBV24-1 and TRBJ2-7; D is unresolved. Germline V gene lookup returns CDR1 KGHDR and CDR2 SFDVKD. The CDR3 totals 12 residues. With 6 bases removed from V and 0 bases from J, the gap between germline ends came to 5 bases. The CDR3 loop is CATSSGSYEQYF. CDR3 bases: TGTGCCACCAGTTCCGGCTCCTACGAGCAGTACTTC.

The rearrangement links TRBV9 to TRBJ2-3; weak D call: TRBD2 (5 bases). Trimming took off 4 bases at V and 2 bases at J, with 8 bases between the two ends. The CDR3 spans 13 residues. CDR1 SGDLS and CDR2 YYNGEE come from the germline V gene. The CDR3 is CASSIRDTDTQYF. Here the CDR3 DNA reads TGTGCCAGCAGCATCCGGGACACAGATACGCAGTATTTT. The variable domain in full, with the rest retrieved from reference TRBV9 and TRBJ2-3, is DSGVTQTPKHLITATGQRVTLRCSPRSGDLSVYWYQQSLDQGLQFLIQYYNGEERAKGNILERFSAQQFPDLHSELNLSSLELGDSALYFCASSIRDTDTQYFGPGTRLTVL.

This clonotype appeared many times. The V gene is TRBV7-3, the J gene TRBJ2-2, with a possible D match to TRBD2 (6 bases). Between the trimmed V and J ends, which lost 7 bases and 5 bases, there was a span of 14 bases. CDR3 size: 14 residues. The V gene's germline CDR1 is SGHTA and CDR2 FQGTGA. CDR3 nucleotide sequence: TGTGCCAGCACTCGTACGGCGGGAACCGGGGAGCTGTTTTTT. It is translated as CASTRTAGTGELFF.

The chain has TRBV20-1 and TRBJ2-2, with TRBD1 matching 7 bases. After removal of 6 bases from V and 6 bases from J, the junction contained 1 base not matched to a gene. CDR3 length equals 11 residues. Germline CDR1 and CDR2: DFQATT and SNEGSKA (reference sequence). The CDR3 DNA reads TGCAGTGCGAGGGGGCCCGGGGAGCTGTTTTTT. Translating gives CSARGPGELFF.

The sample holds many counts of this clonotype. The CDR3 loop is CASRNGQGTYEQYF. CDR3 DNA sequence: TGTGCCAGCAGGAATGGACAGGGGACCTACGAGCAGTACTTC. The chain links TRBV27 to TRBJ2-7; 9 positions agree with TRBD1. Per germline, CDR1 MNHEY and CDR2 SMNVEV (reference sequence). The CDR3 spans 14 residues. V dropped 6 bases and J dropped 2; count of bases not matched to a gene: 5.

This chain uses TRBV28 with TRBJ2-7; D may be TRBD2 (5 bases). Germline-derived CDR1 and CDR2 are MDHEN and SYDVKM. The V end lost 5 bases, the J end lost 4 bases, and 15 bases lay between the germline ends. The length of the CDR3 is 14 residues. This chain's CDR3 is CASSDYRRPYEQYF. CDR3 nucleotide sequence: TGTGCCAGCAGTGACTACCGCCGCCCTTACGAGCAGTACTTC.

This clonotype was found many times. The chain has TRBV7-2 and TRBJ1-2, with 7 positions matching TRBD1. The length of the CDR3 is 17 residues. Germline trimming cut 3 bases from V and 4 bases from J; bases unmatched to any gene: 14. Germline V gene data show CDR1 as SGHTA and CDR2 as FQGNSA. The CDR3 loop is CASSFSRQGSRGYGYTF. As DNA, the CDR3 is TGTGCCAGCAGCTTTAGCCGACAGGGTAGTAGGGGCTATGGCTACACCTTC.

This clonotype was seen repeatedly, ten times or more. The V call is TRBV12-3 or TRBV12-4, the J call TRBJ1-5; 9 bases are shared with TRBD1. CDR3 length: 17 amino acids. The trim removed 5 bases at V and 3 bases at J, leaving 11 bases unmatched. The CDR3 reads CASSTFWGTGTNQPQHF. CDR3 nucleotides: TGTGCCAGCAGTACTTTTTGGGGGACAGGGACCAATCAGCCCCAGCATTTT.

This clonotype was detected ten times or more. The chain is built from TRBV6-5 and TRBJ1-2; 7 bases line up with TRBD1. Germline V gene lookup returns CDR1 MNHEY and CDR2 SVGAGI. V lost 4 bases and J lost 3; bases outside the gene matches: 5. This CDR3 spans 14 amino acids. The CDR3 bases are TGTGCCAGCAGTTCAGGGGGGATCTACTATGGCTACACCTTC. This gives the protein CASSSGGIYYGYTF.

In this sample, this clonotype turned up many times. The chain is built from TRBV11-2 and TRBJ2-7; D is possibly TRBD1 (6 bases). Germline values: CDR1 SGHAT, CDR2 FQNNGV. There are 18 residues in the CDR3. The ends were cut back, 5 bases at V and 0 bases at J, with 23 bases in the middle. CDR3 nucleotide sequence: TGTGCCAGCAGCCGCTCATGGGGGCAGGGGCTATACTCCTACGAGCAGTACTTC. Residues: CASSRSWGQGLYSYEQYF. Variable domain in full (rest from reference TRBV11-2 and TRBJ2-7): EAGVAQSPRYKIIEKRQSVAFWCNPISGHATLYWYQQILGQGPKLLIQFQNNGVVDDSQLPKDRFSAERLKGVDSTLKIQPAKLEDSAVYLCASSRSWGQGLYSYEQYFGPGTRLTVT.